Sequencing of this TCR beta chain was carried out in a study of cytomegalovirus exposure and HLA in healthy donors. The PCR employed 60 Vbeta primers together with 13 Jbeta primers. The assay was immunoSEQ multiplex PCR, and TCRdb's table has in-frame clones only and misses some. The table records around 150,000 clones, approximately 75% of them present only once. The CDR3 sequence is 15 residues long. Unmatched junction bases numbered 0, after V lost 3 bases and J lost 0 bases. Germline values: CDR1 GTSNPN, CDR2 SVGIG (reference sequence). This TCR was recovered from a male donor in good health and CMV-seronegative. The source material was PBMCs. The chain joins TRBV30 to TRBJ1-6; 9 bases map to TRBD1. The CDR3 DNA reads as TGTGCCTGGAGGGGACAGGGCTCCTATAATTCACCCCTCCACTTT. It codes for CAWRGQGSYNSPLHF.